What follows are 28 T cell receptor beta chains derived from one specimen sequenced in a study of cytomegalovirus exposure and HLA in healthy donors. Clones were sequenced by immunoSEQ multiplex PCR, and TCRdb holds only the in-frame ones, with some missing. Here the sample spans more than 45,000 clones, 75% to 95% being singletons. The sample consisted of PBMCs. These receptors came from a woman between 25 and 40 years old in good health and CMV-seronegative.

V gene TRBV18 combines with J gene TRBJ2-1; 10 bases match TRBD2. CDR3 length: 18 amino acids. Germline lookup yields CDR1 KGHSH and CDR2 LQKENI. V shed 1 base and J 8 bases; nucleotides not matched to a gene: 14. CDR3: CASSPQEGTSGNRHEQFF. CDR3 coding DNA: TGTGCCAGCTCACCACAAGAAGGTACTAGCGGGAATCGACATGAGCAGTTCTTC.

There are a few counts of this clone. The chain carries TRBV4-2 and TRBJ2-3; D is unresolved. The CDR3 extends over 16 amino acids. V lost 0 bases to trimming and J lost 0 bases, with 10 bases between them. Looked up from germline, CDR1 is LGHNA and CDR2 is YNFKEQ. This chain's CDR3 is CASSQERRISTDTQYF. Here the CDR3 DNA reads TGTGCCAGCAGCCAAGAGCGGCGGATTAGCACAGATACGCAGTATTTT.

Only a few counts were recorded for this clone. The rearrangement joins TRBV5-1 to TRBJ1-3; D gene ambiguous. Germline V lookup: CDR1 SGHRS, CDR2 YFSETQ. Trimming removed 5 bases at V and 0 bases at J, with 9 bases between. The CDR3 extends over 14 amino acids. The chain's CDR3 is CASREAGSGNTIYF. CDR3 nucleotides: TGCGCCAGCAGGGAGGCCGGCTCTGGAAACACCATATATTTT.

The rearrangement uses TRBV18 and TRBJ2-2; 9 nucleotides line up with TRBD2. Germline trimming cut 2 bases from V and 7 bases from J; bases unmatched to any gene: 8. The CDR3 extends over 16 amino acids. Germline loops: CDR1 KGHSH, CDR2 LQKENI. CDR3 bases: TGTGCCAGCTCACCAACCGGTAGCGGGGGAGACGGGGAGCTGTTTTTT. Encoded protein: CASSPTGSGGDGELFF.

The rearrangement uses TRBV5-6 and TRBJ2-1, with 8 nucleotides matching TRBD2. This CDR3 spans 18 amino acids. Germline V gene data show CDR1 as SGHDT and CDR2 as YYEEEE. The V gene end was trimmed by 2 bases and the J gene end by 5 bases; junction bases not matched to a gene: 15. This CDR3 is CASSFQAGVRLADNEQFF. CDR3 sequence (DNA): TGTGCCAGCAGCTTTCAAGCGGGAGTTCGGTTGGCCGACAATGAGCAGTTCTTC.

The DNA of the CDR3 is TGTGCCAGCAGCCACAGAGTGGGAGGGCTCCAACCAAAGGGCACTGAAGCTTTCTTT. Protein product: CASSHRVGGLQPKGTEAFF. The J gene is TRBJ1-1, the V gene TRBV14; the D is unclear. CDR3 length: 19 residues. The V and J ends lost 3 bases and 4 bases respectively, with 27 bases between them. Per the germline V gene, CDR1 is SGHDN and CDR2 is FVKESK.

V and J are TRBV9 and TRBJ1-5; D gene unclear. V shed 3 bases and J shed 5 bases, with 12 bases lying between them. The germline gives CDR1 SGDLS, CDR2 YYNGEE. This CDR3 has 14 amino acids. The CDR3 DNA follows: TGTGCCAGCAGCGCGACTTTAGGCGATCAGCCCCAGCATTTT. Protein: CASSATLGDQPQHF.

The chain carries TRBV10-3 and TRBJ1-3; TRBD1 matches at 7 bases. The germline V gene has CDR1 ENHRY and CDR2 SYGVKD. The CDR3 covers 13 residues. V lost 7 bases and J lost 7; bases outside the gene matches: 7. The CDR3 region is CAIIGDRGNTIYF. Written as DNA, the CDR3 is TGTGCCATCATCGGGGACAGAGGGAACACCATATATTTT.

This chain uses TRBV18 with TRBJ2-3; 9 nucleotides line up with TRBD1. V lost 1 base, J lost 4 bases, and 3 bases stayed unmatched. Germline assignment: CDR1 KGHSH and CDR2 LQKENI. CDR3 length: 15 amino acids. The CDR3 sequence: CASSPLQGAADTQYF. The CDR3 region has the DNA TGTGCCAGCTCACCACTACAGGGGGCCGCAGATACGCAGTATTTT.

V usage is TRBV6-5 and J usage is TRBJ1-2; D is ambiguous. Germline CDR1 and CDR2: MNHEY and SVGAGI. The CDR3 sequence is 10 residues long. V lost 6 bases to trimming and J lost 8 bases, with 7 bases between them. The chain's CDR3 is CASSPVGYTF. The CDR3 DNA reads TGTGCCAGCAGCCCTGTGGGCTACACCTTC.

The V gene is TRBV6-5, the J gene TRBJ2-7; 8 bases align to TRBD2. Losses at the gene ends were 2 bases for V and 3 bases for J; bases not matched to a gene: 0. Germline V gene data show CDR1 as MNHEY and CDR2 as SVGAGI. This CDR3 has 13 amino acids. Here the CDR3 DNA reads TGTGCCAGCAGTTACAGCGGGAGCTACGAGCAGTACTTC. Translation: CASSYSGSYEQYF.

The chain couples TRBV25-1 to TRBJ2-7; TRBD2 aligns across 12 bases. The CDR3 consists of 15 residues. J gave up 2 bases and V 6 bases, and 5 bases lay outside the gene matches. CDR1 and CDR2 from the germline V gene are MGHDK and SYGVNS. This chain's CDR3 is CASSLTSGSPYEQYF. DNA for the CDR3: TGTGCCAGCAGCCTGACTAGCGGGAGTCCCTACGAGCAGTACTTC.

V usage is TRBV19 and J usage is TRBJ2-7; D call uncertain. V was shortened by 4 bases and J by 3 bases, with 10 bases between the two germline ends. This CDR3 spans 13 amino acids. The germline CDR1 and CDR2 sequences are LNHDA and SQIVND (reference sequence). CDR3 nucleotide sequence: TGTGCCAGTAGTACAATGATGAGCTACGAGCAGTACTTC. It is translated as CASSTMMSYEQYF.

The chain uses TRBV5-1 and TRBJ2-7; D ambiguous. The V and J ends lost 0 bases and 3 bases respectively, with 4 bases between them. CDR1 and CDR2 from the germline V gene are SGHRS and YFSETQ. This CDR3 region has 12 residues. The CDR3 DNA sequence: TGCGCCAGCAGCTTGGACATCTACGAGCAGTACTTC. This encodes CASSLDIYEQYF.

This chain uses TRBV7-2 with TRBJ2-5; possible D gene TRBD2, 5 bases. V was pared by 2 bases and J by 5 bases, with 12 bases between. The CDR3 has 14 residues. The germline CDR1 and CDR2 sequences are SGHTA and FQGNSA. The CDR3 spells CASSLIPGEETQYF. CDR3 DNA sequence: TGTGCCAGCAGCTTAATACCCGGGGAGGAGACCCAGTACTTC.

The gene calls are TRBV27 and TRBJ2-3, with 12 bases fitting TRBD2. Germline values: CDR1 MNHEY, CDR2 SMNVEV (reference sequence). The J segment lost 6 bases and the V segment lost 5 bases, leaving 6 bases of the junction unmatched. CDR3 size: 15 residues. The CDR3 here is CASSMTSGSSDTQYF. CDR3 nucleotide sequence: TGTGCCAGCAGTATGACTAGCGGGAGTTCGGATACGCAGTATTTT.

The V gene is TRBV5-1, the J gene TRBJ2-1; 8 nucleotides align to TRBD2. This CDR3 comprises 14 residues. V was clipped by 4 bases and J by 8 bases; unmatched bases: 8. CDR1 SGHRS and CDR2 YFSETQ come from the germline V gene. CDR3 bases: TGCGCCAGCAGCCTAGGACTAGCAGGGCATGAGCAGTTCTTC. This codes for CASSLGLAGHEQFF.

This chain links TRBV9 with TRBJ2-2; tentatively, D is TRBD2 (5 bases). V was shortened by 2 bases and J by 6 bases, with 11 bases between the two germline ends. Germline V lookup: CDR1 SGDLS, CDR2 YYNGEE. The CDR3 runs to 14 residues. CDR3 loop: CASSVRGGAGELFF. CDR3 DNA: TGTGCCAGCAGCGTTCGGGGTGGCGCCGGGGAGCTGTTTTTT.

This chain joins TRBV30 and TRBJ2-5; a weak D match, TRBD1 (6 bases). This CDR3 contains 14 residues. Trimming pared 4 bases from V and 4 bases from J, leaving 16 bases between. CDR1 is GTSNPN, CDR2 SVGIG, per germline (reference sequence). CDR3 sequence reads: CAWTRGGDGETQYF. CDR3 coding DNA: TGTGCCTGGACCAGAGGGGGAGACGGAGAGACCCAGTACTTC.

This chain joins TRBV29-1 and TRBJ1-2, with D unresolved. V was clipped by 8 bases and J by 4 bases, with 11 bases between them. From germline, CDR1 is SQVTM and CDR2 ANQGSEA. The CDR3 is 11 amino acids. CDR3 coding DNA: TGCAGCACATACAGCAGCTATGGCTACACCTTC. It is translated as CSTYSSYGYTF.

The genes are TRBV6-1 and TRBJ1-5, with a tentative D call TRBD1 (6 bases). The V gene lost 6 bases and the J gene lost 3 bases, with 9 bases spanning the gap. Per germline, CDR1 MNHNS and CDR2 SASEGT. The CDR3 is 13 residues long. The CDR3 protein is CASSQGTNQPQHF. The CDR3 DNA sequence: TGTGCCAGCAGCCAGGGGACCAATCAGCCCCAGCATTTT.

V gene TRBV9 combines with J gene TRBJ2-5; 16 nucleotides line up with TRBD2. CDR3 size: 21 residues. V lost 2 bases to trimming and J lost 1 base; unmatched junction nucleotides: 14. CDR1 is SGDLS, CDR2 YYNGEE, per germline. The CDR3 loop reads CASSVKTPGLAGGMGQETQYF. DNA for the CDR3: TGTGCCAGCAGCGTTAAGACTCCGGGACTAGCGGGAGGGATGGGCCAAGAGACCCAGTACTTC.

The rearrangement uses TRBV5-6 and TRBJ2-6; D uncertain. The ends were cut back, 1 base at V and 0 bases at J, with 8 bases in the middle. Germline loops: CDR1 SGHDT, CDR2 YYEEEE. The CDR3 covers 16 residues. The CDR3 DNA reads as TGTGCCAGCAGCTTGACAGTGCTCTCTGGGGCCAACGTCCTGACTTTC. Translating it yields CASSLTVLSGANVLTF.

This clone was counted only a few times. The J gene is TRBJ1-1, the V gene TRBV9; the match to TRBD1 covers 10 bases. Germline assignment: CDR1 SGDLS and CDR2 YYNGEE. V shed 4 bases and J 5 bases; nucleotides not matched to a gene: 8. The CDR3 extends over 15 amino acids. CDR3 region: CASSSGDRGGTEAFF. The CDR3 nucleotides read TGTGCCAGCAGCAGCGGGGACAGGGGCGGGACTGAAGCTTTCTTT.

This chain uses TRBV5-1 with TRBJ2-1; 8 nucleotides line up with TRBD1. J was trimmed by 10 bases and V by 4 bases; bases with no gene match: 10. The CDR3 spans 14 residues. Germline-derived CDR1 and CDR2 are SGHRS and YFSETQ. DNA of the CDR3: TGCGCCAGCAGCGTCCGGGACAGGTCCTTGGAGCAGTTCTTC. Translated: CASSVRDRSLEQFF.

V and J are TRBV10-1 and TRBJ2-7; D might be TRBD2 (5 bases). Germline lookup yields CDR1 WNHNN and CDR2 SYGVQD (reference sequence). The CDR3 contains 12 residues. Trimming shortened V by 2 bases and J by 7 bases, and 9 bases separated the two germline ends. The CDR3 protein is CASSETSGEQYF. In DNA form, the CDR3 reads TGCGCCAGCAGTGAGACCAGCGGAGAGCAGTACTTC.

V usage is TRBV6-1 and J usage is TRBJ1-1; tentative D call: TRBD1 (5 bases). V lost 4 bases and J lost 7, with 19 bases in between. Germline V lookup: CDR1 MNHNS, CDR2 SASEGT. The CDR3 runs 15 residues. The CDR3 loop is CASSVDAGIGGEAFF. The CDR3 nucleotides read TGTGCCAGCAGTGTCGATGCAGGGATTGGTGGTGAAGCTTTCTTT.

The chain couples TRBV5-6 to TRBJ1-1, with D uncertain. Trimming shortened V by 0 bases and J by 1 base, and 7 bases separated the two germline ends. Germline V gene lookup returns CDR1 SGHDT and CDR2 YYEEEE. This CDR3 spans 14 amino acids. CDR3 protein: CASSLGAANTEAFF. In nucleotides, the CDR3 is TGTGCCAGCAGCTTGGGGGCAGCGAACACTGAAGCTTTCTTT.